The entry that follows covers one T cell receptor (beta chain) sequence. The CDR3 is 13 residues long. After removal of 6 bases from V and 2 bases from J, the junction contained 3 bases not matched to a gene. This entry comes from a study of blood T cell repertoires in COVID-19. Across the study: Both acute and convalescent COVID-19 samples were obtained from the United States, Italy and Spain. Sources were T cells, B-cell-depleted T cells, or PBMCs; the material itself was cDNA or gDNA.

In the authors' workflow: Reference gene primer amplification in the assay estimated nucleated cell counts. The assay was immunoSEQ multiplex PCR, and TCRdb's table has in-frame clones only and misses some. Clone size and V and J calls were adopted from that table, with D and trimming inferred from the DNA. The sample has about 170,000 clones, 80% to 85% seen once. V and J are TRBV12-3 or TRBV12-4 and TRBJ1-1; 7 positions agree with TRBD1. Sequencing was performed on peripheral blood. This receptor was taken from a man aged 70-80 years with active or convalescent COVID-19. The CDR3 region is CASSRDRNTEAFF. The CDR3, as DNA: TGTGCCAGCAGCCGGGACAGAAACACTGAAGCTTTCTTT.